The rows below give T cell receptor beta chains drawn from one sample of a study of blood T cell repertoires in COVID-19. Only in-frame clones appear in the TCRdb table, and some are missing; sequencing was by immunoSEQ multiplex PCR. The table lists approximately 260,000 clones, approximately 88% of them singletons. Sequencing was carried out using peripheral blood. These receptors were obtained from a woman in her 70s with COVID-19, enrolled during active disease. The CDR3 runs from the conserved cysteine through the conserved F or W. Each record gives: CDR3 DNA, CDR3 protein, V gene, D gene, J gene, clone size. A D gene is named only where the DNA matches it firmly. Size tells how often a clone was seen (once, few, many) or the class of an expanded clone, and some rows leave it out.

CDR3nt: TGTGCCAGCAGCCAAGAGTTGGGGGCTGGCTATGGCTACACCTTC; CDR3aa: CASSQELGAGYGYTF; v_gene: TRBV3-1/TRBV3-2; d_gene: NA; j_gene: TRBJ1-2; abundance: once
CDR3nt: TGCGCCAGCAGCCAAGATCGGTACGAGCAGTACTTC; CDR3aa: CASSQDRYEQYF; v_gene: TRBV4-3; d_gene: NA; j_gene: TRBJ2-7; abundance: NA
CDR3nt: TGTGCCAGCAGCTTAGTTGGGCGAGCTTTCTTT; CDR3aa: CASSLVGRAFF; v_gene: TRBV11-3; d_gene: NA; j_gene: TRBJ1-1; abundance: NA
CDR3nt: TGTGCCAGCAGCCCATGGGGGGGCGCGAACACCGGGGAGCTGTTTTTT; CDR3aa: CASSPWGGANTGELFF; v_gene: TRBV27; d_gene: NA; j_gene: TRBJ2-2; abundance: NA
CDR3nt: TGTGCCAGCAGCGGACAAGTCTCCTATAATTCACCCCTCCACTTT; CDR3aa: CASSGQVSYNSPLHF; v_gene: TRBV28; d_gene: NA; j_gene: TRBJ1-6; abundance: NA
CDR3nt: TGTGCCAGTTCGGGGACAGTGAACACCGGGGAGCTGTTTTTT; CDR3aa: CASSGTVNTGELFF; v_gene: TRBV19; d_gene: TRBD1; j_gene: TRBJ2-2; abundance: few
CDR3nt: TGTGCCAGCAGCACAAACAGGGCCAGGAGCTCCTACGAGCAGTACTTC; CDR3aa: CASSTNRARSSYEQYF; v_gene: TRBV7-2; d_gene: NA; j_gene: TRBJ2-7; abundance: once
CDR3nt: TGTGCCAGCAGTCAAATCGAAGCGGGAGGTTTCTACGAGCAGTACTTC; CDR3aa: CASSQIEAGGFYEQYF; v_gene: TRBV6-6; d_gene: TRBD2; j_gene: TRBJ2-7; abundance: once
CDR3nt: TGTGCCACCAGTGACCCAAGCGGGAGGATTAATACGCAGTATTTT; CDR3aa: CATSDPSGRINTQYF; v_gene: TRBV24-1; d_gene: TRBD2; j_gene: TRBJ2-3; abundance: NA
CDR3nt: TGTGCCTGGTTACCTTGGGGCAGCTCGTCCTACGAGCAGTACTTC; CDR3aa: CAWLPWGSSSYEQYF; v_gene: TRBV30; d_gene: NA; j_gene: TRBJ2-7; abundance: once
CDR3nt: TGTGCCAGCAGCCGGGACTCGAAAGAGACCCAGTACTTC; CDR3aa: CASSRDSKETQYF; v_gene: TRBV4-2; d_gene: NA; j_gene: TRBJ2-5; abundance: NA
CDR3nt: TGTGCCAGCAGTTACATCACAGGGGGAAATCAGCCCCAGCATTTT; CDR3aa: CASSYITGGNQPQHF; v_gene: TRBV6-5; d_gene: TRBD1; j_gene: TRBJ1-5; abundance: NA
CDR3nt: TGTGCCTGGTTGGCTAGCGGGCCCCAAGAGACCCAGTACTTC; CDR3aa: CAWLASGPQETQYF; v_gene: TRBV30; d_gene: TRBD2; j_gene: TRBJ2-5; abundance: NA
CDR3nt: TGTGCCAGCAGCAACTCTGGTGAGCAGTTCTTC; CDR3aa: CASSNSGEQFF; v_gene: TRBV28; d_gene: NA; j_gene: TRBJ2-1; abundance: NA
CDR3nt: TGCAGCGGAGCATGGACTAGCGGGAAAGGAGGTTCCTACAATGAGCAGTTCTTC; CDR3aa: CSGAWTSGKGGSYNEQFF; v_gene: TRBV29-1; d_gene: TRBD2; j_gene: TRBJ2-1; abundance: NA
CDR3nt: TGCAGTGCTAGTGCGACTAGTAACTACGAGCAGTACTTC; CDR3aa: CSASATSNYEQYF; v_gene: TRBV20-1; d_gene: NA; j_gene: TRBJ2-7; abundance: NA
CDR3nt: TGCGCCAGCAGCCAAGAAGACAGGGATTTCGCTGAAGCTTTCTTT; CDR3aa: CASSQEDRDFAEAFF; v_gene: TRBV4-1; d_gene: TRBD1; j_gene: TRBJ1-1; abundance: NA
CDR3nt: TGTGCCAGTAGTGCTCAAGCGGGAGGGTACTACGAGCAGTACTTC; CDR3aa: CASSAQAGGYYEQYF; v_gene: TRBV19; d_gene: TRBD2; j_gene: TRBJ2-7; abundance: once
CDR3nt: TGCGCCAGCAGCCAAGATCCGGGACAGGATTCCTCTGGAAACACCATATATTTT; CDR3aa: CASSQDPGQDSSGNTIYF; v_gene: TRBV4-1; d_gene: TRBD1; j_gene: TRBJ1-3; abundance: NA
CDR3nt: TGTGCCAGCAGCGTAGGGGAGACAGGGTTTGGGATCGGTGGCTACACCTTC; CDR3aa: CASSVGETGFGIGGYTF; v_gene: TRBV9; d_gene: TRBD1; j_gene: TRBJ1-2; abundance: few
CDR3nt: TGTGCCAGCAGCTCACGTAGGGAGGACTTGTCAGATACGCAGTATTTT; CDR3aa: CASSSRREDLSDTQYF; v_gene: TRBV7-2; d_gene: NA; j_gene: TRBJ2-3; abundance: few
CDR3nt: TGTGCCAGCAGGGAGTGGACAAGCGAGCAGTTCTTC; CDR3aa: CASREWTSEQFF; v_gene: TRBV6-5; d_gene: NA; j_gene: TRBJ2-1; abundance: NA
CDR3nt: TGCGCCAGCAGCTTGGGGGTCAGGGGCACTGAAGCTTTCTTT; CDR3aa: CASSLGVRGTEAFF; v_gene: TRBV5-1; d_gene: NA; j_gene: TRBJ1-1; abundance: NA
CDR3nt: TGTGCCAGCAGCTCCCGGGGACTAGCGGGAGGAAGCTCCTACGAGCAGTACTTC; CDR3aa: CASSSRGLAGGSSYEQYF; v_gene: TRBV7-9; d_gene: TRBD2; j_gene: TRBJ2-7; abundance: NA
CDR3nt: TGTGCCAGCAGCCTTGACAGGGGGCCTCAGCCCCAGCATTTT; CDR3aa: CASSLDRGPQPQHF; v_gene: TRBV27; d_gene: TRBD1; j_gene: TRBJ1-5; abundance: NA
CDR3nt: TGTGCCAGCAGCCATCGGACAGGGGATAATTCACCCCTCCACTTT; CDR3aa: CASSHRTGDNSPLHF; v_gene: TRBV3-1/TRBV3-2; d_gene: TRBD1; j_gene: TRBJ1-6; abundance: NA
CDR3nt: TGTGCCAGCAGCCGCGGGACGCCGGCAACTAATGAAAAACTGTTTTTT; CDR3aa: CASSRGTPATNEKLFF; v_gene: TRBV5-8; d_gene: NA; j_gene: TRBJ1-4; abundance: NA
CDR3nt: TGTGCCAGCAGTTTTCAACAGTCTAATGGCTACACCTTC; CDR3aa: CASSFQQSNGYTF; v_gene: TRBV12-3/TRBV12-4; d_gene: NA; j_gene: TRBJ1-2; abundance: NA